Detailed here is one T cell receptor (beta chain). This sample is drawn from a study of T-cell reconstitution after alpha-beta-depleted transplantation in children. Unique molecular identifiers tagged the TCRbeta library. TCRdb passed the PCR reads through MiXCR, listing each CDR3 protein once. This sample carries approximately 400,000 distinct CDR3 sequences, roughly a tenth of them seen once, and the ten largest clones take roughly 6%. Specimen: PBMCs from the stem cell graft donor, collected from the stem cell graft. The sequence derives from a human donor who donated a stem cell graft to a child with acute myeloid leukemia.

CDR3 residues: CASSPTGEDGETQYF. In DNA, the CDR3 is TGCGCCAGCAGCCCAACCGGAGAAGACGGAGAGACCCAGTACTTC. The chain links TRBV5-1 to TRBJ2-5; D is ambiguous. V lost 4 bases to trimming and J lost 4 bases, with 17 bases between them. This CDR3 contains 15 residues. Germline assignment: CDR1 SGHRS and CDR2 YFSETQ.